These 28 T cell receptor beta chains were all obtained from the same sample, sequenced in a study of shared clonotypes between healthy human individuals. Using immunoSEQ multiplex PCR, the repertoire was profiled, and TCRdb retains in-frame clones only, with some absent. The repertoire holds under 850,000 clones, with 55% to 75% as singletons. Sample: memory CD4+ T cells sorted from blood. As for subset: CD45RA-negative fraction. The receptors stem from a woman aged 25-40 years in good health.

V and J are TRBV2 and TRBJ1-2; D may be TRBD1 (5 bases). CDR3 size: 13 residues. Germline values: CDR1 SNHLY, CDR2 FYNNEI. V was pared by 5 bases and J by 8 bases, with 15 bases between. CDR3 nucleotides: TGTGCCAGCAGTCCTGACAGAAAGCGAGGCTACACCTTC. It is translated as CASSPDRKRGYTF.

At least ten counts were recorded for this clone. This sequence joins TRBV6-5 and TRBJ2-7; the D gene is possibly TRBD1 (6 bases). V shed 0 bases and J shed 7 bases, with 16 bases lying between them. CDR1 is MNHEY, CDR2 SVGAGI, per germline. This CDR3 spans 15 amino acids. The CDR3 sequence is CASSYSWDTSGEQYF. The CDR3, as DNA: TGTGCCAGCAGTTACTCCTGGGACACTTCAGGGGAGCAGTACTTC.

The chain joins TRBV5-8 to TRBJ2-1; TRBD2 agrees at 8 bases. The CDR3 sequence is 16 residues long. Trimming at V came to 5 bases and at J to 9 bases, leaving 16 bases not matched to a gene. The germline gives CDR1 SGHTS, CDR2 YDEGEE. The CDR3 DNA reads as TGTGCCAGCAGGCCTCAGGGCGGGAGGACCTTTGGTGAGCAGTTCTTC. Amino acid sequence: CASRPQGGRTFGEQFF.

This clone was found a few times. V is TRBV2 and J is TRBJ2-3; D gene ambiguous. The CDR3 spans 12 residues. Trimming shortened V by 7 bases and J by 2 bases, and 7 bases separated the two germline ends. CDR1 SNHLY and CDR2 FYNNEI come from the germline V gene. The CDR3 coding sequence is TGTGCCAGCAAAGGAGACACAGATACGCAGTATTTT. Its translation is CASKGDTDTQYF.

The chain combines TRBV7-8 with TRBJ2-7; TRBD2 aligns across 10 bases. The CDR3 sequence is 20 residues long. V was pared by 0 bases and J by 3 bases, with 17 bases of the junction left unmatched. CDR1 is SGHVS and CDR2 is FQNEAQ in the germline V gene. CDR3 sequence (DNA): TGTGCCAGCAGCTTAGCGTCCGGGGGTTCGAAGCGGGAGGGCCTCTACGAGCAGTACTTC. Translated, it gives CASSLASGGSKREGLYEQYF.

The chain is built from TRBV9 and TRBJ2-1; unclear D gene. Germline values: CDR1 SGDLS, CDR2 YYNGEE. This CDR3 has 14 residues. Trimming took off 4 bases at V and 9 bases at J, with 17 bases between the two ends. The chain's CDR3 is CASSPVSSGGEQFF. CDR3 DNA: TGTGCCAGCAGCCCAGTCTCCAGTGGTGGTGAGCAGTTCTTC.

The chain combines TRBV14 with TRBJ2-7; maybe TRBD2 (6 bases). The CDR3 runs to 15 residues. Germline-derived CDR1 and CDR2 are SGHDN and FVKESK. V was shortened by 1 base and J by 0 bases, with 10 bases between the two germline ends. The CDR3 coding sequence is TGTGCCAGCAGCCAAGCGGGAGTAGACTCCTACGAGCAGTACTTC. This gives the protein CASSQAGVDSYEQYF.

The V and J genes are TRBV7-8 and TRBJ2-5; maybe TRBD2 (7 bases). The CDR3 loop spans 14 amino acids. CDR1 is SGHVS and CDR2 is FQNEAQ in the germline V gene. Trimming took off 5 bases at V and 6 bases at J, with 16 bases between the two ends. The CDR3, as DNA: TGTGCCAGCAGCAGAGGGGGGGGCGTGCAGACCCAGTACTTC. It specifies CASSRGGGVQTQYF.

The chain recombines TRBV6-1 with TRBJ2-3; the D call may be TRBD1 or TRBD2 (5 bases each). This CDR3 comprises 13 residues. Between the trimmed V and J ends, which lost 7 bases and 2 bases, there was a span of 10 bases. Germline V gene lookup returns CDR1 MNHNS and CDR2 SASEGT. The CDR3 is CASTFGTTDTQYF. The DNA of the CDR3 is TGTGCCAGCACGTTCGGGACCACAGATACGCAGTATTTT.

This clone was found a few times. The CDR3 protein is CASSERLAGDQFF. The CDR3 DNA is TGCGCCAGCAGTGAGAGGCTAGCGGGAGATCAGTTCTTC. This chain connects TRBV10-1 to TRBJ2-1; 10 nucleotides match TRBD2. V was pared by 2 bases and J by 13 bases, with 5 bases of the junction left unmatched. Germline CDR1 is WNHNN and CDR2 is SYGVQD (reference sequence). This CDR3 spans 13 amino acids.

This clone was seen a handful of times. The gene calls are TRBV10-3 and TRBJ2-1; 9 bases align to TRBD1. The CDR3 consists of 16 residues. Germline assignment: CDR1 ENHRY and CDR2 SYGVKD. V shed 3 bases, J shed 9 bases, and the junction held 12 bases outside the gene matches. CDR3 region: CAISEAGTGQSSEQFF. The CDR3 region has the DNA TGTGCCATCAGTGAAGCCGGGACAGGGCAATCCAGTGAGCAGTTCTTC.

For the CDR3, the DNA is TGTGCCAGCAGGGAAGCGGGGATCTCCTACAATGAGCAGTTCTTC. This sequence encodes CASREAGISYNEQFF. The chain uses TRBV28 and TRBJ2-1; 7 nucleotides match TRBD2. The CDR3 consists of 15 residues. The V gene's germline CDR1 is MDHEN and CDR2 SYDVKM. The V gene end was trimmed by 6 bases and the J gene end by 0 bases; junction bases not matched to a gene: 5. Based on the CDR3 plus reference TRBV28 and TRBJ2-1, the full variable domain is DVKVTQSSRYLVKRTGEKVFLECVQDMDHENMFWYRQDPGLGLRLIYFSYDVKMKEKGDIPEGYSVSREKKERFSLILESASTNQTSMYLCASREAGISYNEQFFGPGTRLTVL.

The rearrangement uses TRBV10-2 and TRBJ1-2, with D possibly matching TRBD1 (5 bases). The CDR3 has 11 residues. CDR1 is WSHSY, CDR2 SAAADI, per germline. Trimming pared 9 bases from V and 4 bases from J, leaving 9 bases between. CDR3 loop: CASRRGYGYTF. The CDR3 coding sequence is TGCGCCAGTCGTAGGGGCTATGGCTACACCTTC.

This sequence joins TRBV18 and TRBJ2-7; 9 positions agree with TRBD2. Germline CDR1 reads KGHSH; CDR2 reads LQKENI. This CDR3 spans 15 amino acids. Trimming removed 3 bases from V and 6 bases from J; junction bases left unmatched: 9. The CDR3 here is CASSPGLSGRGEQYF. The CDR3 DNA sequence: TGTGCCAGCTCACCTGGTCTTAGCGGGAGAGGCGAGCAGTACTTC.

Remarks on this clone: Given a much more abundant clone one base away, this may be a read error. The sample has other DNA sequences that encode this CDR3 too. V and J are TRBV5-1 and TRBJ1-3; D perhaps matches TRBD1 (5 bases). Germline CDR1 is SGHRS and CDR2 is YFSETQ. The CDR3 runs to 13 residues. V gave up 0 bases and J gave up 4 bases, with 5 bases separating them. CDR3 in amino acids: CASSLGTGNTIYF. For the CDR3, the DNA is TGCGCCAGCAGCTTGGGGACAGGAAACACCATATATTTT.

This chain uses TRBV28 with TRBJ2-7, with a possible D match to TRBD2 (7 bases). CDR3 length equals 15 residues. CDR1 is MDHEN, CDR2 SYDVKM, per germline. The V end lost 0 bases, the J end lost 2 bases, and 11 bases lay between the germline ends. The CDR3 loop reads CASSLWGGGAYEQYF. For the CDR3, the DNA is TGTGCCAGCAGTTTATGGGGAGGGGGGGCCTACGAGCAGTACTTC. The full variable domain, with the rest looked up from reference TRBV28 and TRBJ2-7, is DVKVTQSSRYLVKRTGEKVFLECVQDMDHENMFWYRQDPGLGLRLIYFSYDVKMKEKGDIPEGYSVSREKKERFSLILESASTNQTSMYLCASSLWGGGAYEQYFGPGTRLTVT.

The chain employs TRBV15 and TRBJ1-4; TRBD1 is a possible D gene (6 bases). Germline loops: CDR1 LNHNV, CDR2 YYDKDF (reference sequence). With 8 bases removed from V and 4 bases from J, the gap between germline ends came to 20 bases. This CDR3 is 16 amino acids long. CDR3 residues: CATVTTPGAINEKLFF. Written as DNA, the CDR3 is TGTGCCACCGTCACCACTCCGGGGGCAATTAATGAAAAACTGTTTTTT.

The chain couples TRBV7-6 to TRBJ2-5; 8 bases are shared with TRBD1. The CDR3 is 17 residues long. Germline V lookup: CDR1 SGHVS, CDR2 FNYEAQ. The J segment lost 5 bases and the V segment lost 0 bases, leaving 11 bases of the junction unmatched. The CDR3 spells CASSLAQGARGRETQYF. The CDR3 DNA reads TGTGCCAGCAGCTTAGCCCAGGGGGCGAGGGGTAGGGAGACCCAGTACTTC.

The chain carries TRBV4-1 and TRBJ2-7, with 10 bases identical to TRBD2. CDR3 length equals 18 residues. V gave up 3 bases and J gave up 1 base; unmatched junction bases: 12. The germline V gene has CDR1 MGHRA and CDR2 YSYEKL. The CDR3 bases are TGCGCCAGCAGCCACCCTATTGTGCGTAGCGGGAGGTCCTACGAGCAGTACTTC. Translation gives CASSHPIVRSGRSYEQYF.

V and J are TRBV9 and TRBJ2-3, with 8 bases that match TRBD1. V lost 4 bases and J lost 0; bases outside the gene matches: 7. Germline assignment: CDR1 SGDLS and CDR2 YYNGEE. The CDR3 is 16 amino acids. The CDR3 nucleotides read TGTGCCAGCAGCTACCGGACAGGGTTTAGCACAGATACGCAGTATTTT. Protein product: CASSYRTGFSTDTQYF.

This chain links TRBV19 with TRBJ2-7; D is unclear. Germline lookup yields CDR1 LNHDA and CDR2 SQIVND (reference sequence). CDR3 length: 14 residues. Trimming pared 3 bases from V and 0 bases from J, leaving 9 bases between. The CDR3: CASSIHRLSYEQYF. The CDR3 coding sequence is TGTGCCAGTAGTATCCACAGACTCTCCTACGAGCAGTACTTC.

This clone came up many times. J is TRBJ2-7 and V is TRBV27; D unresolved. Trimming removed 8 bases from V and 1 base from J, with 15 bases in between. The CDR3 is 14 residues long. The germline CDR1 and CDR2 sequences are MNHEY and SMNVEV (reference sequence). The CDR3: CASRTRHQSYEQYF. DNA for the CDR3: TGTGCCAGCCGCACACGGCACCAATCCTACGAGCAGTACTTC.

This chain connects TRBV5-1 to TRBJ1-3, with TRBD1 matching over 7 bases. Germline V lookup: CDR1 SGHRS, CDR2 YFSETQ. This CDR3 spans 14 amino acids. The V segment lost 6 bases and the J segment 2 bases; nucleotides outside the gene matches: 5. CDR3 coding DNA: TGCGCCAGCACCCAGGGGGGGGCTGGAAACACCATATATTTT. Translating it yields CASTQGGAGNTIYF.

The V gene is TRBV7-2, the J gene TRBJ1-4; tentative D call: TRBD1 (5 bases). The CDR3 spans 15 residues. Germline loops: CDR1 SGHTA, CDR2 FQGNSA. V lost 5 bases, J lost 8 bases, and 18 bases lay in between. This CDR3 is CASSPGGVAGEKLFF. CDR3 coding DNA: TGTGCCAGCAGCCCCGGGGGGGTGGCGGGGGAAAAACTGTTTTTT.

The V gene is TRBV19, the J gene TRBJ2-1; 8 bases line up with TRBD2. After removal of 8 bases from V and 8 bases from J, the junction contained 17 bases not matched to a gene. The CDR3 runs 16 residues. Germline loops: CDR1 LNHDA, CDR2 SQIVND (reference sequence). CDR3 nucleotide sequence: TGTGCCAGTTCTAACTCGGCTAGCGGGCCAGGCGATGAGCAGTTCTTC. Protein: CASSNSASGPGDEQFF.

The chain is built from TRBV5-1 and TRBJ2-1; tentatively, D is TRBD2 (6 bases). Germline loops: CDR1 SGHRS, CDR2 YFSETQ. V was shortened by 1 base and J by 9 bases, with 26 bases between the two germline ends. The CDR3 runs 18 residues. The CDR3 loop is CASSLNLRAGTAHTEQFF. DNA of the CDR3: TGCGCCAGCAGCTTGAATCTCCGGGCGGGGACTGCGCATACTGAGCAGTTCTTC. The full variable domain, rest sourced from reference TRBV5-1 and TRBJ2-1, is KAGVTQTPRYLIKTRGQQVTLSCSPISGHRSVSWYQQTPGQGLQFLFEYFSETQRNKGNFPGRFSGRQFSNSRSEMNVSTLELGDSALYLCASSLNLRAGTAHTEQFFGPGTRLTVL.

The chain is built from TRBV19 and TRBJ2-7; D not resolved. The CDR3 length is 15 residues. The V end was cut by 2 bases, the J end by 5 bases, with 16 bases between. Per germline, CDR1 LNHDA and CDR2 SQIVND (reference sequence). The CDR3 sequence: CASSIRVGSKDEQYF. DNA for the CDR3: TGTGCCAGTAGTATAAGGGTGGGCAGTAAAGACGAGCAGTACTTC.

The rearrangement links TRBV5-1 to TRBJ2-1; D perhaps matches TRBD2 (6 bases). Trimming took 2 bases from V and 7 from J, leaving 16 bases between them. Germline V CDR1 and CDR2: SGHRS, YFSETQ. The CDR3 length is 15 residues. As DNA, the CDR3 is TGCGCCAGCAGCTTATCGACGGTTGGGGGGAATGAGCAGTTCTTC. Encoded protein: CASSLSTVGGNEQFF.